This paragraph covers one T cell receptor beta chain sequence. No antigen is known for it. The sample comes from a study of T cells after yellow fever vaccination. UMIs were added to TCR cDNA along with a universal primer site when it was made by 5'RACE template switching. MiXCR was run by TCRdb on the 5' RACE reads, yielding one entry per CDR3 protein. The table has 450,000 to 550,000 distinct CDR3 sequences, around a fifth seen once. V lost 6 bases to trimming and J lost 6 bases; unmatched junction nucleotides: 7. Germline CDR1 and CDR2: MNHEY and SMNVEV (reference sequence). The CDR3 consists of 14 residues. The study, taken as a whole, reports: The CD4 and CD8 compartments had a small share of their clonotypes in common.

The sequencing here drew on PBMCs, taken roughly 20 days after the first yellow fever vaccination. This chain links TRBV27 with TRBJ1-5; 8 bases are a match to TRBD1. The TCR originated in a man younger than 30 who received the YFV17D yellow fever vaccine. CDR3 nucleotides: TGTGCCAGCAGAGGTCTGCAGGGGGCTCAGCCCCAGCATTTT. Encoded protein: CASRGLQGAQPQHF.